The T cell receptor (beta chain) under discussion was sequenced for a study of control samples from healthy donors and cancer patients. The repertoire was sequenced with immunoSEQ multiplex PCR; TCRdb's copy has only in-frame clones and lacks some. The sample lists about 120,000 clones; around 92% were seen once. Of note for this clone: The same CDR3 can be traced to other DNA sequences in this sample.

This CDR3 comprises 14 residues. Germline V CDR1 and CDR2: SEHNR, FQNEAQ (reference sequence). V was cut by 0 bases and J by 4 bases, with 7 bases left in between. The receptor was isolated from a woman between 50 and 59 years old in good health. Sample: blood. The J gene is TRBJ2-1, the V gene TRBV7-9, with D possibly being TRBD1 or TRBD2 (5 bases each). The CDR3 here is CASSLAGTYNEQFF. The CDR3 region has the DNA TGTGCCAGCAGCTTAGCCGGGACGTACAATGAGCAGTTCTTC.